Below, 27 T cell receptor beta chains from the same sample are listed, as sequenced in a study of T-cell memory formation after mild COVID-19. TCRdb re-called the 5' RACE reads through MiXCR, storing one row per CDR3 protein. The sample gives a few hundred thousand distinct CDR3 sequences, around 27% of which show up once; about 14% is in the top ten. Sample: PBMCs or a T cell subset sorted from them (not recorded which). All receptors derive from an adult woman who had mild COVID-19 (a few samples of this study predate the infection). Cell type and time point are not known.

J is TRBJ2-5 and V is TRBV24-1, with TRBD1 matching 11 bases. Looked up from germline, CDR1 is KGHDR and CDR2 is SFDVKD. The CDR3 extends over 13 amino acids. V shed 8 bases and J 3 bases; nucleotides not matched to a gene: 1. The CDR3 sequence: CATKGQGEETQYF. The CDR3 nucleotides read TGTGCCACCAAGGGACAGGGGGAAGAGACCCAGTACTTC.

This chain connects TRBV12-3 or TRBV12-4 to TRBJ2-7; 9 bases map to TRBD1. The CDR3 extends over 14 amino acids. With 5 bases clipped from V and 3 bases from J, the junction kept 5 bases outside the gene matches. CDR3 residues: CASSVGQGIYEQYF. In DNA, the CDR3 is TGTGCCAGCAGTGTCGGACAGGGGATCTACGAGCAGTACTTC.

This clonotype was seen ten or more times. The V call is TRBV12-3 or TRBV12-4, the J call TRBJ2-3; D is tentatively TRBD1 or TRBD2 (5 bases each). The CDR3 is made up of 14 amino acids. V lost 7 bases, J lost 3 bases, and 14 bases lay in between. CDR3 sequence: CASTRDADTDTQYF. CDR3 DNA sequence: TGTGCCAGCACCCGGGACGCCGATACAGATACGCAGTATTTT.

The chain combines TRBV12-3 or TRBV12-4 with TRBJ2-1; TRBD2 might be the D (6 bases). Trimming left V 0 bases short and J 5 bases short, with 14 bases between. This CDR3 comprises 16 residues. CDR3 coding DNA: TGTGCCAGCAGTTTAGCTCGGGGGATACTTAACAATGAGCAGTTCTTC. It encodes CASSLARGILNNEQFF.

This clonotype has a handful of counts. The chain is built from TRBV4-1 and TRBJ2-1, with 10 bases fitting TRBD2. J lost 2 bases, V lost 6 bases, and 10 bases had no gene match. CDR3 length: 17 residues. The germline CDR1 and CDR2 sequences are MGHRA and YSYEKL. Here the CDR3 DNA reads TGCGCCAGCAGACGGACTAGCGGACGGGGACCCTACAATGAGCAGTTCTTC. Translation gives CASRRTSGRGPYNEQFF.

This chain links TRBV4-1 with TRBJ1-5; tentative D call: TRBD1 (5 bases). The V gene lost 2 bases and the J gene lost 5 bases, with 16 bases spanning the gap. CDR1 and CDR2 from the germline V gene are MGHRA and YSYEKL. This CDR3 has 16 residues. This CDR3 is CASSQPRDGWHQPQHF. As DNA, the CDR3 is TGCGCCAGCAGCCAACCCCGGGACGGTTGGCATCAGCCCCAGCATTTT.

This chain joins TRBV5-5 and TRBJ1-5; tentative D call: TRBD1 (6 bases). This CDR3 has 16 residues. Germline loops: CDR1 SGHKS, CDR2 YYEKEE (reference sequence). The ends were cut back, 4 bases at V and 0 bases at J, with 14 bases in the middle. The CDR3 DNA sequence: TGTGCCAGCAGCGAACCGGGACAACTTAGCAATCAGCCCCAGCATTTT. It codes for CASSEPGQLSNQPQHF.

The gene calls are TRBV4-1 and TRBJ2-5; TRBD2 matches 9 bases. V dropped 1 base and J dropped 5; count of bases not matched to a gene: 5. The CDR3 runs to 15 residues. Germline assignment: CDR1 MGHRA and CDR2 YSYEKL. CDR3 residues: CASSQAGGGAETQYF. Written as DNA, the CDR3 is TGCGCCAGCAGCCAAGCTGGCGGGGGGGCCGAGACCCAGTACTTC.

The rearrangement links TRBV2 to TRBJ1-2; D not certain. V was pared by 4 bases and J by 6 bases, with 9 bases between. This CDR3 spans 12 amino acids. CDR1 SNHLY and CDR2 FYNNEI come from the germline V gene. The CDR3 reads CASSVGRDGYTF. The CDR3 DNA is TGTGCCAGCAGTGTTGGGAGGGATGGCTACACCTTC.

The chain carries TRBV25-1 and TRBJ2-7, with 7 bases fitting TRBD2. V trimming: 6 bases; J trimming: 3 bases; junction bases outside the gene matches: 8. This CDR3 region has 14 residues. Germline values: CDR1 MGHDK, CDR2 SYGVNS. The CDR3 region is CASRAGGSGYEQYF. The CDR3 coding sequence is TGTGCCAGCAGGGCGGGCGGGAGCGGCTACGAGCAGTACTTC.

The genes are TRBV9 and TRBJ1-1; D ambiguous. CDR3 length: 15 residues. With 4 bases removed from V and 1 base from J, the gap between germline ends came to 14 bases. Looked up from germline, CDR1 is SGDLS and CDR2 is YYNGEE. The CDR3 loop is CASSLTDTPNTEAFF. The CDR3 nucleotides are TGTGCCAGCAGCCTTACCGATACACCGAACACTGAAGCTTTCTTT.

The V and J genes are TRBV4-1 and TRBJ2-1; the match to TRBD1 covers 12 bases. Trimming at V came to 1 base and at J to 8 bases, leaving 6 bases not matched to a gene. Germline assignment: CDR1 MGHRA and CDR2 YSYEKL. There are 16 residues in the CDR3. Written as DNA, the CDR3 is TGCGCCAGCAGCCAAGCCGGGACAGGGGGCCCGGATGAGCAGTTCTTC. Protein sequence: CASSQAGTGGPDEQFF.

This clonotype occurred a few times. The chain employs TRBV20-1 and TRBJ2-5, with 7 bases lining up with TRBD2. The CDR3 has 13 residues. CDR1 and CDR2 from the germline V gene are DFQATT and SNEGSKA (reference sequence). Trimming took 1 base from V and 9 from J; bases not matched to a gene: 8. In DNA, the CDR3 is TGCAGTGCTAGAGTCGCAGGACTAGGGGCCCAGTACTTC. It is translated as CSARVAGLGAQYF.

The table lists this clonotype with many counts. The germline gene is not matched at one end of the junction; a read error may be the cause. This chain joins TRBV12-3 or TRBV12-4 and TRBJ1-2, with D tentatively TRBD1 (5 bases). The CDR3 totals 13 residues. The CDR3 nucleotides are TGCGCCAGCAGCTTGGGGCAAACCTATGGCTACACCTTC. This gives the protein CASSLGQTYGYTF.

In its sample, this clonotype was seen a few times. Written as DNA, the CDR3 is TGCGCCAGCAGCCACGACACGGAGGAGCTGTTTTTT. It specifies CASSHDTEELFF. V is TRBV4-1 and J is TRBJ2-2; D remains ambiguous. This CDR3 contains 12 residues. V shed 3 bases and J shed 10 bases, with 9 bases lying between them. Looked up from germline, CDR1 is MGHRA and CDR2 is YSYEKL.

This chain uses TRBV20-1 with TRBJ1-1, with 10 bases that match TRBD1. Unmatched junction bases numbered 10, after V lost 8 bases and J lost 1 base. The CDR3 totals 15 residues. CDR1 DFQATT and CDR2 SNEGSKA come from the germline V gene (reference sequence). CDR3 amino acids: CSTVPGQGRNTEAFF. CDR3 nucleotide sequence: TGCAGTACAGTCCCGGGACAGGGGCGGAACACTGAAGCTTTCTTT.

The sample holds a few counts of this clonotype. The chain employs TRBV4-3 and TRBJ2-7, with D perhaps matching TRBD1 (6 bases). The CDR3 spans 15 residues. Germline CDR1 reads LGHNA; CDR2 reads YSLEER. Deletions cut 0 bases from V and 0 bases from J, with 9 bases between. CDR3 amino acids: CASSQDRDNSYEQYF. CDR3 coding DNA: TGCGCCAGCAGCCAAGATCGGGACAACTCCTACGAGCAGTACTTC.

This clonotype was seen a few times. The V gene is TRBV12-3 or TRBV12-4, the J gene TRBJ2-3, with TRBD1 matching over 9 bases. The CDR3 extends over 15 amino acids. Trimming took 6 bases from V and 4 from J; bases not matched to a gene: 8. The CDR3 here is CASSRQGVTSDTQYF. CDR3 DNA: TGTGCCAGCAGCCGACAGGGGGTGACTTCAGATACGCAGTATTTT.

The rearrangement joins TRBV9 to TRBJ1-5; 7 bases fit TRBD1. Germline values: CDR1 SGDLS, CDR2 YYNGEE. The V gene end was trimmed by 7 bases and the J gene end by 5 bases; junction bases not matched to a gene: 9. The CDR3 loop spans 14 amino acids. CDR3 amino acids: CASSPGTAYQPQHF. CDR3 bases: TGTGCCAGCTCGCCCGGGACAGCCTATCAGCCCCAGCATTTT.

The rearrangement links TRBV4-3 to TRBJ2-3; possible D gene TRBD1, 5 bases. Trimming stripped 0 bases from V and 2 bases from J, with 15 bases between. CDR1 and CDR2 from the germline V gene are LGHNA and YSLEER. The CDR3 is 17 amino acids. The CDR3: CASSQEVRWGLTDTQYF. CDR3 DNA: TGCGCCAGCAGCCAAGAGGTTAGGTGGGGCCTCACAGATACGCAGTATTTT.

DNA of the CDR3: TGTGCCAGCAGCGTAGGGGACCTAAGCTCCTACGAGCAGTACTTC. It yields the protein CASSVGDLSSYEQYF. The chain recombines TRBV9 with TRBJ2-7; D assignment may be TRBD1 or TRBD2 (5 bases each). Trimming removed 0 bases at V and 0 bases at J, with 10 bases between. CDR1 SGDLS and CDR2 YYNGEE come from the germline V gene. The CDR3 is 15 residues long.

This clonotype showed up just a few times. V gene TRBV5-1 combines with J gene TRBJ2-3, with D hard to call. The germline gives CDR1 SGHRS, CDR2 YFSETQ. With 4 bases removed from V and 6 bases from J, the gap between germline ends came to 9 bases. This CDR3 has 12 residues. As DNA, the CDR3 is TGCGCCAGCAGCGTCCGTAGGGATACGCAGTATTTT. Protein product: CASSVRRDTQYF.

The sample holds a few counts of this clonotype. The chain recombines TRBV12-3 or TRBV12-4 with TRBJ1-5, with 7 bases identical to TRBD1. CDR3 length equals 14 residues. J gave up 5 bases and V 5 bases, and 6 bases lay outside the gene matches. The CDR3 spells CASSTGVVDQPQHF. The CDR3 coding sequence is TGTGCCAGCAGTACAGGGGTGGTGGATCAGCCCCAGCATTTT.

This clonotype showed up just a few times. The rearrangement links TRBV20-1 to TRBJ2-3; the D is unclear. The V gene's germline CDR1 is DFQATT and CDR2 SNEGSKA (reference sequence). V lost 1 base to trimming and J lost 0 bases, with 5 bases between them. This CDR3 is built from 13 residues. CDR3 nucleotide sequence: TGCAGTGCTAGAGGTCGCAGCACAGATACGCAGTATTTT. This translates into CSARGRSTDTQYF.

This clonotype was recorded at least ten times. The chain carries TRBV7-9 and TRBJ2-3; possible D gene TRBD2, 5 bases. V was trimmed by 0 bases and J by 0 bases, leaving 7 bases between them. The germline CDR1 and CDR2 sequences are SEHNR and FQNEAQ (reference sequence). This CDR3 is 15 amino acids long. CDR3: CASSLAGSSTDTQYF. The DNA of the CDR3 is TGTGCCAGCAGCTTAGCGGGGAGTAGCACAGATACGCAGTATTTT.

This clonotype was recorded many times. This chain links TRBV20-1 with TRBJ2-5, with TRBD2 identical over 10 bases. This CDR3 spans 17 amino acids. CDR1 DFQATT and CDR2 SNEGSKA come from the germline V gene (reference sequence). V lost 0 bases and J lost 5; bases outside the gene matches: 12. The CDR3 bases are TGCAGTGCTAGAGACACTTCGCGTAGCGGGGGGCGTGAGACCCAGTACTTC. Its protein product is CSARDTSRSGGRETQYF.

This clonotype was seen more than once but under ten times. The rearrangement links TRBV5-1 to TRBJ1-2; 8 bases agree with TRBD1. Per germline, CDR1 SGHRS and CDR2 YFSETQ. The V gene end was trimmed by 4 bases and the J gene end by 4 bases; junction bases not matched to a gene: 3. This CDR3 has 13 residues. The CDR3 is CASSQDRVYGYTF. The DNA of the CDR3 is TGCGCCAGCAGCCAGGACAGGGTCTATGGCTACACCTTC.